This TCR beta chain comes out of a study of a mutant IDH1 vaccine in newly diagnosed glioma (dated by TCRdb to about 2021). Study-wide context: Eight vaccinations were administered to patients in weeks 1, 3, 5, 7, 11, 15, 19 and 23, corresponding to visits V03 through V10. Vaccination was initiated 4-6 weeks after radiotherapy alone, or concurrently with temozolomide cycles in the chemotherapy-containing groups. The approximately 30 treated patients were approximately 62% male and 37.5% female, with a mean age of roughly 42 years. Prior to enrollment, patients had been given standard therapy consisting of radiotherapy alone, temozolomide alone, or radiochemotherapy with temozolomide, with the combination given to most patients. Peripheral blood was drawn at six visits: V03 (baseline), V05, V07, V10, V12 and V13. Longitudinal TCRB deep sequencing was performed for about two dozen treated patients wherever samples were available for exploratory analyses. Study-wide conclusions, independent of this receptor: PBMC samples for TCRB deep sequencing were selected based on availability. The authors stated that sample limitations prevented analyses of patient blood samples from being reproduced. Across multiple MHC alleles, vaccine-induced immune responses were seen in 93.3% of patients. Changes in the top peripheral T cell clonotypes picked up by TCRB sequencing did not appear to be linked to pseudoprogression.

Notes on this clone: There is no known antigen for this receptor. Per-nucleotide qualities are absent, and no much larger clonotype sits a single base away.

The cysteine opens and the phenylalanine closes a CDR3 of 15 amino acids. Of all the DNA, just the CDR3 is kept, 45 bases in frame from base 1. V is cut by 6 bases and J by 2 bases, and the space between the germline ends is 11 bases. Via the germline V gene, CDR1 is KGHSH and CDR2 LQKENI. Library preparation employed the immunoSEQ multiplex PCR assay. Rearranged TCR beta chain sequences were amplified with the hsTCRB Kit following the manufacturer's protocol. TCRB libraries were sequenced on an Illumina MiSeq. In the authors' own workflow: The proprietary platform of the kit vendor was used for demultiplexing, trimming and gene mapping. TCRdb stores this immuneACCESS table with in-frame sequences only. Part of the clones is absent; in the studies checked, under half of the shortfall reflects unresolved V genes, and no reason is known for the rest. That table is the source of V, J and clone size, and D and trimming were worked out from the DNA. The sample profile shows 27,000 or so clones; under 85% of them were found once. The ten largest clones take up roughly 6.6% of the sample.

In the paper's terms, the time point label means: week 5, during vaccination. Each vaccine dose was 300 ug of a 20-mer mutant IDH1 peptide in Montanide, given subcutaneously with topical imiquimod. Newly diagnosed WHO grade 3 or 4 IDH1-mutant astrocytomas showing loss of nuclear ATRX were present in the donors. The samples were drawn from NOA16, a multicentre, single-arm, open-label phase I trial in Germany that tested a mutant IDH1 peptide vaccine in humans for the first time. Genomic DNA for TCRB sequencing was extracted from EDTA blood using the DNeasy Blood and Tissue Kit. This clonotype was obtained from a man aged 40-55 years with glioma. Some clones in this sample may be carry-over from other donors' samples. The sequenced sample was PBMCs, obtained from a glioma patient whose treatment included an IDH1 peptide vaccine. The V and J genes are TRBV18 and TRBJ2-6; the best D guess is TRBD2, with 5 bases matching. The CDR3: CASSGLTPGANVLTF. The nucleotide sequence reads as follows: TGTGCCAGCTCTGGACTTACTCCTGGGGCCAACGTCCTGACTTTC.